One sample yielded the 11 T cell receptor beta chains listed below, sequenced in a study of blood T cell repertoires in COVID-19. Clones were read by immunoSEQ multiplex PCR, and TCRdb kept only the in-frame ones, dropping some. Here the sample spans around 300,000 clones, around 86% being singletons. The sequenced sample consisted of peripheral blood. Receptor source: a human donor in a cohort sampled during active COVID-19.

The chain employs TRBV19 and TRBJ2-7; TRBD2 is a possible D gene (7 bases). The CDR3 sequence is 17 residues long. Germline-derived CDR1 and CDR2 are LNHDA and SQIVND (reference sequence). Trimming removed 5 bases from V and 2 bases from J, with 22 bases in between. CDR3 amino acids: CASSPINGGGRTYEQYF. DNA for the CDR3: TGTGCCAGTAGTCCCATTAATGGCGGGGGCAGAACCTACGAGCAGTACTTC.

The gene calls are TRBV5-1 and TRBJ2-7; possibly TRBD2 for D (6 bases). The CDR3 covers 14 residues. Germline assignment: CDR1 SGHRS and CDR2 YFSETQ. Trimming took 4 bases from V and 4 from J, leaving 15 bases between them. The CDR3 is CASSRIGSLYEQYF. The CDR3 bases are TGCGCCAGCAGCAGGATCGGGAGCTTGTACGAGCAGTACTTC. Complete variable domain (other parts from reference TRBV5-1 and TRBJ2-7): KAGVTQTPRYLIKTRGQQVTLSCSPISGHRSVSWYQQTPGQGLQFLFEYFSETQRNKGNFPGRFSGRQFSNSRSEMNVSTLELGDSALYLCASSRIGSLYEQYFGPGTRLTVT.

V is TRBV5-1 and J is TRBJ2-5; D is perhaps TRBD1 (6 bases). The CDR3 sequence is 14 residues long. CDR1 is SGHRS and CDR2 is YFSETQ in the germline V gene. V shed 6 bases and J shed 5 bases, with 17 bases lying between them. CDR3 nucleotide sequence: TGCGCCAGCAACTGGGGCAGGGGAATTGAGACCCAGTACTTC. Encoded protein: CASNWGRGIETQYF.

J is TRBJ2-1 and V is TRBV24-1, with D possibly being TRBD2 (6 bases). The CDR3 runs 13 residues. The V end lost 7 bases, the J end lost 4 bases, and 10 bases lay between the germline ends. Germline V gene lookup returns CDR1 KGHDR and CDR2 SFDVKD. This CDR3 reads CATSAGGYNEQFF. Here the CDR3 DNA reads TGTGCCACCAGCGCCGGAGGGTACAATGAGCAGTTCTTC.

V usage is TRBV3-1 (or the pseudogene TRBV3-2) and J usage is TRBJ1-5; 10 nucleotides align to TRBD1. Germline assignment: CDR1 LGHDT and CDR2 YNNKEL (reference sequence). The CDR3 contains 17 residues. The V and J ends lost 1 base and 4 bases, in that order; junction bases with no gene match: 7. CDR3 sequence (DNA): TGTGCCAGCAGCCAAGGCCGGGACAGGGGCACTAATCAGCCCCAGCATTTT. This gives the protein CASSQGRDRGTNQPQHF.

The genes are TRBV10-3 and TRBJ2-7, with a tentative D call TRBD2 (7 bases). The V and J ends lost 10 bases and 2 bases respectively, with 15 bases between them. The CDR3 totals 13 residues. Germline lookup yields CDR1 ENHRY and CDR2 SYGVKD. The chain's CDR3 is CATGWGGTYEQYF. The CDR3 region has the DNA TGTGCCACCGGGTGGGGGGGCACCTACGAGCAGTACTTC.

As to this clone: The identical CDR3 is also encoded by other nucleotide sequences in the sample. The V gene is TRBV18, the J gene TRBJ2-7; TRBD2 agrees at 8 bases. After removal of 3 bases from V and 4 bases from J, the junction contained 8 bases not matched to a gene. Germline values: CDR1 KGHSH, CDR2 LQKENI. CDR3 length: 15 residues. Written as DNA, the CDR3 is TGTGCCAGCTCACCTGGTAGCGGGGCCCCGTACGAGCAGTACTTC. Protein product: CASSPGSGAPYEQYF. Full variable domain (missing parts from reference TRBV18 and TRBJ2-7): NAGVMQNPRHLVRRRGQEARLRCSPMKGHSHVYWYRQLPEEGLKFMVYLQKENIIDESGMPKERFSAEFPKEGPSILRIQQVVRGDSAAYFCASSPGSGAPYEQYFGPGTRLTVT.

The CDR3 DNA is TGTGCCAGCAGTCTTAAATACGAGCAGTACTTC. It encodes CASSLKYEQYF. The rearrangement joins TRBV28 to TRBJ2-7; D not resolved. The germline CDR1 and CDR2 sequences are MDHEN and SYDVKM. V gave up 5 bases and J gave up 4 bases, with 6 bases separating them. There are 11 residues in the CDR3.

V is TRBV7-2 and J is TRBJ2-1; 16 positions agree with TRBD2. CDR3 length: 18 residues. With 0 bases clipped from V and 3 bases from J, the junction kept 2 bases outside the gene matches. Germline V gives CDR1 SGHTA, CDR2 FQGNSA. CDR3 sequence reads: CASSLAGLAGGGYNEQFF. The CDR3 nucleotides are TGTGCCAGCAGCTTAGCGGGACTAGCGGGAGGGGGCTACAATGAGCAGTTCTTC.

This clone was detected only once. The V call is TRBV19, the J call TRBJ1-1; D not resolved. The germline gives CDR1 LNHDA, CDR2 SQIVND (reference sequence). V lost 7 bases and J 0 bases, leaving 12 bases between the germline ends. The CDR3 contains 14 residues. CDR3 nucleotides: TGTGCCAGTACCGGACTGGCCGTGAACACTGAAGCTTTCTTT. This sequence encodes CASTGLAVNTEAFF.

The rearrangement uses TRBV4-2 and TRBJ2-1, with 12 bases lining up with TRBD1. The CDR3 is made up of 16 amino acids. J gave up 8 bases and V 2 bases, and 7 bases lay outside the gene matches. Germline V gives CDR1 LGHNA, CDR2 YNFKEQ. The CDR3 loop is CASSQPVGQGADEQFF. Here the CDR3 DNA reads TGTGCCAGCAGCCAACCAGTGGGACAGGGGGCAGATGAGCAGTTCTTC.